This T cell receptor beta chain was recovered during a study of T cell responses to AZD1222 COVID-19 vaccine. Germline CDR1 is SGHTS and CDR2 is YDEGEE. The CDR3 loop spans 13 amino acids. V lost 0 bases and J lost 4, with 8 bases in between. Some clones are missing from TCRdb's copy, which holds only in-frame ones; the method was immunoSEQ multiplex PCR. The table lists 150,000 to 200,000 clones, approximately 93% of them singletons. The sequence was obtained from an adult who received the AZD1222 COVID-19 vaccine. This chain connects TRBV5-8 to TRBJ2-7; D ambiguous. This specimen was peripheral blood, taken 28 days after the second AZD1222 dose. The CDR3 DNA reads TGTGCCAGCAGCTTGGGGCCCGCGTACGAGCAGTACTTC. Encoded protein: CASSLGPAYEQYF.